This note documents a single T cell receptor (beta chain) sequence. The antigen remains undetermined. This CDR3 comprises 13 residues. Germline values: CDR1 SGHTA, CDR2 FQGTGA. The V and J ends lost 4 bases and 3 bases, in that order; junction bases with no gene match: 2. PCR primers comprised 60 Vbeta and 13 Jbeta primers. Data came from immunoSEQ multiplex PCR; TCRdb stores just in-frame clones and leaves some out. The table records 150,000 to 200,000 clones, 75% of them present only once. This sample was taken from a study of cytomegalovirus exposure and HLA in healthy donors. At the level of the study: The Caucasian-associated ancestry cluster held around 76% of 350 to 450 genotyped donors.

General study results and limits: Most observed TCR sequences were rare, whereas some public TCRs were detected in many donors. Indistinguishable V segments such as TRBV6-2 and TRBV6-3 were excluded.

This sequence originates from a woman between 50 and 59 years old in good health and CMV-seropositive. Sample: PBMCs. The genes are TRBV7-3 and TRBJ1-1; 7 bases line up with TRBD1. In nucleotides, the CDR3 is TGTGCCAGCAGCTCCGACAGGGACACTGAAGCTTTCTTT. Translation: CASSSDRDTEAFF. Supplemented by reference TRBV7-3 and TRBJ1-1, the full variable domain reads GAGVSQTPSNKVTEKGKYVELRCDPISGHTALYWYRQSLGQGPEFLIYFQGTGAADDSGLPNDRFFAVRPEGSVSTLKIQRTERGDSAVYLCASSSDRDTEAFFGQGTRLTVV.